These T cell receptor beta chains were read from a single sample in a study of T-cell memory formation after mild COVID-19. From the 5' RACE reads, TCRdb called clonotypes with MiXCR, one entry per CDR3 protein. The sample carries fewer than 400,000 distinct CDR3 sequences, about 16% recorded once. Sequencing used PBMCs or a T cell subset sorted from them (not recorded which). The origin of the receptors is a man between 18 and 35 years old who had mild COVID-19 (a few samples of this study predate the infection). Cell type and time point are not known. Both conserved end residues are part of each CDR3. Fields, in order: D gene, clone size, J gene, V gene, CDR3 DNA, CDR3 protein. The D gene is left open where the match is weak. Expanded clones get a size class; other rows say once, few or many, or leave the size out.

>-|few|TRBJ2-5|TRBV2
TGTGCCGGGGCAGTCCGAGAGACCCAGTACTTC
CAGAVRETQYF
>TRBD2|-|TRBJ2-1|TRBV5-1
TGCGCCAGCAGCTTGGGGACTAGCTTGAGCCGGGAGCAGTTCTTC
CASSLGTSLSREQFF
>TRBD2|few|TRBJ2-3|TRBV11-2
TGTGCCAGCAGCGGCCTAGCGGGGGGGCCCGGGTTAGATACGCAGTATTTT
CASSGLAGGPGLDTQYF
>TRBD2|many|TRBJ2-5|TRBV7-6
TGTGCCAGCAGCTTAGCCTCTAGCGGGGGGCCGAAGCAAGAGACCCAGTACTTC
CASSLASSGGPKQETQYF
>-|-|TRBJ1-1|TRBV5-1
TGCGCCAGCAAACTGAGGAATATGAACACTGAAGCTTTCTTT
CASKLRNMNTEAFF
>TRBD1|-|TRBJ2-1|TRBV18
TGTGCCAGCTCACCACGACAGGGGGCTTTCAATGAGCAGTTCTTC
CASSPRQGAFNEQFF
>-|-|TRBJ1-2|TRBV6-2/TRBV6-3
TGTGCCAGCAGCCTCCTCGAGGGTAACTATGGCTACACCTTC
CASSLLEGNYGYTF
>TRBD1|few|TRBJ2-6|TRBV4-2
TGTGCCAGCAGCCAAGATAGGACAGGGTGGCCTGGGGCCAACGTCCTGACTTTC
CASSQDRTGWPGANVLTF
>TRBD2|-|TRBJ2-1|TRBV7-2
TGTGCCAGCAGCCGGGGACTAGCCTCCTACAATGAGCAGTTCTTC
CASSRGLASYNEQFF
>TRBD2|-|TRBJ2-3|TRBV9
TGTGCCAGCAGCGTAGGGGGACTAGCGGGGCGTGGGGATACGCAGTATTTT
CASSVGGLAGRGDTQYF
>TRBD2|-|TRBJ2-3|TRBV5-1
TGCGCCAGCAGCCCGGGACTAGCGGGGGGCCGTTCCGCAGATACGCAGTATTTT
CASSPGLAGGRSADTQYF
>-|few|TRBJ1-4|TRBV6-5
TGTGCCAGCAGGGGACAAACTAATGAAAAACTGTTTTTT
CASRGQTNEKLFF
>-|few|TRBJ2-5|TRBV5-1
TGCGCCAGCAGCTTTTCGGGGGATGACGAGACCCAGTACTTC
CASSFSGDDETQYF
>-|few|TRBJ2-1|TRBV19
TGTGCCAGTAGTACATTCAATGAGCAGTTCTTC
CASSTFNEQFF
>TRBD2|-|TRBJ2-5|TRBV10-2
TGCGCCAGCAGACTAGCGGGGGGGTTCCAAGAGACCCAGTACTTC
CASRLAGGFQETQYF
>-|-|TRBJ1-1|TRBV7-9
TGTGCCAGCAGCGGGGGACCCGGCACTGAAGCTTTCTTT
CASSGGPGTEAFF
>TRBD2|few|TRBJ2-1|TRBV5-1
TGCGCCAGCAGCAAAGGGACTAGCGGGGACGGGCAGTTCTTC
CASSKGTSGDGQFF
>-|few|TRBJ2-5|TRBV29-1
TGCAGCGCCTGGTTGGGGAACCAAGAGACCCAGTACTTC
CSAWLGNQETQYF
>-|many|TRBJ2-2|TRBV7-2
TGTGCCAGCAGGTCTGACGGGGCGGCGAACACCGGGGAGCTGTTTTTT
CASRSDGAANTGELFF
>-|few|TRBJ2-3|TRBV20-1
TGCAGTGCTAGAGCTTGGGTGGCCACAGATACGCAGTATTTT
CSARAWVATDTQYF
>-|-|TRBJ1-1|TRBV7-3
TGTGCCAGCACCTGGGAGCGGCTCGAAGCTTTCTTT
CASTWERLEAFF
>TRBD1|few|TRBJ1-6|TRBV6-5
TGTGCCAGCAGATTGACAGGGGTCAGCTGGAATTCACCCCTCCACTTT
CASRLTGVSWNSPLHF
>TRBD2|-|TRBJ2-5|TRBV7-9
TGTGCCAGCAGCTTAGCCGGACTAGAGTGGACCCAGTACTTC
CASSLAGLEWTQYF
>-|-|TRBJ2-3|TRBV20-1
TGCAGTGCCTCCGGGACTCCCCGGGGGACAGATACGCAGTATTTT
CSASGTPRGTDTQYF
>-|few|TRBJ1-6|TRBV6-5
TGTGCCAGCAGTTTAAGACAGAACGGAAATTCACCCCTCCACTTT
CASSLRQNGNSPLHF
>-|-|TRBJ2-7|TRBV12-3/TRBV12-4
TGTGCCAGCAACCAAAAGGGGAGGGAGCAGTACTTC
CASNQKGREQYF
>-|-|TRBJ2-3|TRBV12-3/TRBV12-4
TGTGCCAGCAGCCCTGAGGGCTGGCAGAGCACAGATACGCAGTATTTT
CASSPEGWQSTDTQYF
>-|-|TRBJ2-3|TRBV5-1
TGCGCCAGCAGCTTGGCCGAGAACCCATCGAGTACGCAGTATTTT
CASSLAENPSSTQYF
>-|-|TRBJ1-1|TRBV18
TGTGCCAGCTCACCGCCGAACACTGAAGCTTTCTTT
CASSPPNTEAFF
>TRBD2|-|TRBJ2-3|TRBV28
TGTGCCAGCAGTTTAGCGGGGGGGGCCGGCGAGCGTACGCAGTATTTT
CASSLAGGAGERTQYF
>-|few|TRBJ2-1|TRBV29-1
TGCAGCGGTAGGGAATCGGGCTACAATGAGCAGTTCTTC
CSGRESGYNEQFF
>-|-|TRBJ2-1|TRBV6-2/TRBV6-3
TGTGCCAGCATCTCACCAGGGTGGGTTGAGCAGTTCTTC
CASISPGWVEQFF
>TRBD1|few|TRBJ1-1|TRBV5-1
TGCGCCAGCAGCTTAATGGCCAGGGGGGTGAACACTGAAGCTTTCTTT
CASSLMARGVNTEAFF
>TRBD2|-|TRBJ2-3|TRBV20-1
TGCAGTGCTAGGCAGGCGGGGGGGCGGAGAGATACGCAGTATTTT
CSARQAGGRRDTQYF
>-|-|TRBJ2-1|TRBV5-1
TGCGCCAGCAGCCGACTCCCACCTACCAATGAGCAGTTCTTC
CASSRLPPTNEQFF
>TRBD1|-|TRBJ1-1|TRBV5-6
TGTGCCAGCAGCTTGGCAGGGGGGGCCCCGAAAGCTTTCTTT
CASSLAGGAPKAFF
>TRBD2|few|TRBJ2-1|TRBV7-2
TGTGCCAGCAGCTTACCGGGGACTAGCCAGTACAATGAGCAGTTCTTC
CASSLPGTSQYNEQFF
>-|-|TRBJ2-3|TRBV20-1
TGCAGTGCTCGTCCCGGGCGGGGATTCACAAATACGCAGTATTTT
CSARPGRGFTNTQYF
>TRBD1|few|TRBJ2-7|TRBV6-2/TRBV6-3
TGTGCCAGCAGCGCAAACCCGACAGGGAGTGGGGCCTACGAGCAGTACTTC
CASSANPTGSGAYEQYF
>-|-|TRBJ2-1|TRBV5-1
TGCGCCAGCGGGCTACAAGGAGGCCGGGACAATGAGCAGTTCTTC
CASGLQGGRDNEQFF
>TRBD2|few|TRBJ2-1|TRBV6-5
TGTGCCAGCAGTGCAACACTAGCGGGGGGCTTTAATGAGCAGTTCTTC
CASSATLAGGFNEQFF
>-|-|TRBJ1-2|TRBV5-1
TGCGCCAGCAGCCCCCGCGAAGGGCGCTATGGCTACACCTTC
CASSPREGRYGYTF
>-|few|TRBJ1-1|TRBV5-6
TGTGCCAGCAGCTGGGCAGGAGGACACTGGAACACTGAAGCTTTCTTT
CASSWAGGHWNTEAFF